Listed below are T cell receptor beta chains from one sample, sequenced in a study of T-cell memory formation after mild COVID-19. TCRdb passed the 5' RACE reads through MiXCR, listing each CDR3 protein once. The sample holds hundreds of thousands of distinct CDR3 sequences, 20% to 25% seen once. Input material: PBMCs or a T cell subset sorted from them (not recorded which). The receptors were gathered from an adult woman who had mild COVID-19 (a few samples of this study predate the infection). Cell type and time point are not known. The CDR3 runs from the conserved cysteine through the conserved F or W. Fields, in order: V gene, J gene, clone size, D gene, CDR3 protein, CDR3 DNA. The D gene is left open where the match is weak. Clone size is not always given. Where it is, it says once, few, many or a class for expanded clones.

>TRBV6-5|TRBJ1-2|.|.
CASSLDPSNYGYTF
TGTGCCAGCAGTCTGGACCCATCTAACTATGGCTACACCTTC
>TRBV2|TRBJ2-3|.|.
CASKVSGAGDTQYF
TGTGCCAGCAAGGTTTCGGGGGCGGGAGATACGCAGTATTTT
>TRBV12-3/TRBV12-4|TRBJ2-7|.|TRBD2
CASSGALGASGRSGAYEQYF
TGTGCCAGCAGTGGAGCCCTGGGAGCTAGCGGGAGATCCGGGGCCTACGAGCAGTACTTC
>TRBV5-4|TRBJ2-3|.|TRBD2
CASRPGTSKIDTDTQYF
TGTGCCAGCAGGCCCGGGACTAGCAAGATCGACACAGATACGCAGTATTTT
>TRBV7-6|TRBJ2-5|.|TRBD2
CASSHGRQETQYF
TGTGCCAGCAGCCACGGGAGGCAAGAGACCCAGTACTTC
>TRBV20-1|TRBJ2-2|many|TRBD2
CSAREGPTGELFF
TGCAGTGCCCGGGAGGGCCCTACCGGGGAGCTGTTTTTT
>TRBV9|TRBJ1-4|few|.
CASSVEPGGPNEKLFF
TGTGCCAGCAGCGTAGAGCCCGGGGGCCCTAATGAAAAACTGTTTTTT
>TRBV14|TRBJ2-1|many|TRBD2
CASSQFQGVAGARSHNEQFF
TGTGCCAGCAGCCAATTCCAGGGGGTAGCGGGGGCCCGATCTCACAATGAGCAGTTCTTC
>TRBV18|TRBJ2-7|.|.
CASSPVPSYEQYF
TGTGCCAGCTCACCAGTTCCTTCCTACGAGCAGTACTTC
>TRBV3-1|TRBJ2-7|.|TRBD2
CASSLIAGGRHHEQYF
TGTGCCAGCAGCCTTATAGCGGGAGGGAGGCACCACGAGCAGTACTTC
>TRBV7-9|TRBJ1-4|.|.
CASSWGDSNEKLFF
TGTGCCAGCAGTTGGGGAGACTCTAATGAAAAACTGTTTTTT
>TRBV7-9|TRBJ2-7|.|.
CASTRRGGYEQYF
TGTGCCAGCACCCGCCGTGGGGGATACGAGCAGTACTTC
>TRBV5-4|TRBJ1-2|.|TRBD1
CASRPGQVKDGYTF
TGTGCCAGCAGGCCAGGACAGGTCAAGGATGGCTACACCTTC
>TRBV6-6|TRBJ1-5|.|TRBD1
CASSTTGGLGQPQHF
TGTGCCAGCAGCACTACAGGGGGACTAGGACAGCCCCAGCATTTT
>TRBV30|TRBJ2-1|once|.
CAWSFGGENEQFF
TGTGCCTGGAGTTTCGGAGGGGAAAATGAGCAGTTCTTC
>TRBV6-1|TRBJ2-1|.|.
CASIRDRAYNEQFF
TGTGCCAGCATTCGGGACCGCGCCTACAATGAGCAGTTCTTC
>TRBV7-9|TRBJ2-5|.|TRBD1
CASSLGWSGDRGETQYF
TGTGCCAGCAGCTTAGGATGGAGCGGGGACAGGGGAGAGACCCAGTACTTC
>TRBV6-5|TRBJ2-1|.|TRBD2
CASSQLAGARNEQFF
TGTGCCAGCAGCCAACTAGCGGGAGCCCGCAATGAGCAGTTCTTC
>TRBV10-3|TRBJ2-1|few|.
CAISPWDKNNEQFF
TGTGCCATCAGTCCCTGGGACAAGAACAATGAGCAGTTCTTC
>TRBV7-6|TRBJ2-1|.|TRBD2
CASSLTAGETSYNEQFF
TGTGCCAGCAGCTTAACAGCGGGGGAGACCTCCTACAATGAGCAGTTCTTC
>TRBV12-3/TRBV12-4|TRBJ2-7|many|TRBD2
CASSFGGRGYEQYF
TGTGCCAGCAGTTTTGGAGGGAGGGGCTACGAGCAGTACTTC
>TRBV9|TRBJ2-3|few|.
CASSVVAASTDTQYF
TGTGCCAGCAGCGTAGTGGCGGCGAGCACAGATACGCAGTATTTT
>TRBV20-1|TRBJ2-7|.|TRBD1
CSARTGVDHEQYF
TGCAGTGCTAGGACAGGGGTTGACCACGAGCAGTACTTC
>TRBV5-1|TRBJ1-2|few|.
CASSLGQDGYTF
TGCGCCAGCAGCTTGGGACAGGACGGCTACACCTTC
>TRBV27|TRBJ1-3|.|.
CASSPSRGPGNTIYF
TGTGCCAGCAGTCCCTCCCGGGGGCCTGGAAACACCATATATTTT
>TRBV5-1|TRBJ1-1|.|.
CASSLEGRGEAFF
TGCGCCAGCAGCTTGGAGGGGAGAGGGGAAGCTTTCTTT
>TRBV6-4|TRBJ2-3|.|.
CASSDPAGPTDTQYF
TGTGCCAGCAGTGACCCAGCGGGCCCCACAGATACGCAGTATTTT